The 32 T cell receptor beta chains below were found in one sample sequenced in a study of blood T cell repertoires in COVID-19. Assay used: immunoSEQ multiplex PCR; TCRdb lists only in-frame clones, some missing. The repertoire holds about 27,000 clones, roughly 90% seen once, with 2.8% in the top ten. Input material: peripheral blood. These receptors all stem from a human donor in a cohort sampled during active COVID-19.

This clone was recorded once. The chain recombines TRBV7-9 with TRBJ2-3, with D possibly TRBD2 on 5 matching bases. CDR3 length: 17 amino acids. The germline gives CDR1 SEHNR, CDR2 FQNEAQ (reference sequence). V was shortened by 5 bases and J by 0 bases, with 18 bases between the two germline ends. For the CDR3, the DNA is TGTGCCAGCAGCCCCGCGGGCTTGGGCGGGAGCACAGATACGCAGTATTTT. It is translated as CASSPAGLGGSTDTQYF. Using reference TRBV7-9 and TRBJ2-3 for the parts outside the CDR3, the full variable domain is DTGVSQNPRHKITKRGQNVTFRCDPISEHNRLYWYRQTLGQGPEFLTYFQNEAQLEKSRLLSDRFSAERPKGSFSTLEIQRTEQGDSAMYLCASSPAGLGGSTDTQYFGPGTRLTVL.

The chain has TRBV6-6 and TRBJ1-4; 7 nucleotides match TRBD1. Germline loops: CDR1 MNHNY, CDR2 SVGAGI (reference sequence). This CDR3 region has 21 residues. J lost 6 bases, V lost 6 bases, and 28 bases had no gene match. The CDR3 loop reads CASSTGQFPPGFDLRDEKLFF. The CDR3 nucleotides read TGTGCCAGCAGCACGGGACAGTTTCCTCCGGGCTTCGACCTAAGGGATGAAAAACTGTTTTTT.

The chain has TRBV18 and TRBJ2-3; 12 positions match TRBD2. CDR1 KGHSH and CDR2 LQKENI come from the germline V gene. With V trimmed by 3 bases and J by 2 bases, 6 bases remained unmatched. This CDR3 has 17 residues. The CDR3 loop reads CASSPLGLAGITDTQYF. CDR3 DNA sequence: TGTGCCAGCTCACCCTTAGGACTAGCGGGGATCACAGATACGCAGTATTTT.

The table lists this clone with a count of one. The CDR3 nucleotides are TGTGCCAGTAGCTCACAGGGCGGCACCGGGGAGCTGTTTTTT. Encoded protein: CASSSQGGTGELFF. This rearrangement joins TRBV19 to TRBJ2-2; a possible D gene is TRBD1 (6 bases). V dropped 6 bases and J dropped 4 bases, with 12 bases sitting between them. The CDR3 is 14 residues long. Per germline, CDR1 LNHDA and CDR2 SQIVND (reference sequence). Drawing the rest from reference TRBV19 and TRBJ2-2, the complete variable domain is DGGITQSPKYLFRKEGQNVTLSCEQNLNHDAMYWYRQDPGQGLRLIYYSQIVNDFQKGDIAEGYSVSREKKESFPLTVTSAQKNPTAFYLCASSSQGGTGELFFGEGSRLTVL.

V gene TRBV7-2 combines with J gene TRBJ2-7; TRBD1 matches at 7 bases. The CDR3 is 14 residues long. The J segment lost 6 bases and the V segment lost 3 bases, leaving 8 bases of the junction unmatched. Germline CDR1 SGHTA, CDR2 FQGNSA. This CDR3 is CASSFSRQGGEQYF. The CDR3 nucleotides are TGTGCCAGCAGCTTCTCCCGACAGGGCGGCGAGCAGTACTTC.

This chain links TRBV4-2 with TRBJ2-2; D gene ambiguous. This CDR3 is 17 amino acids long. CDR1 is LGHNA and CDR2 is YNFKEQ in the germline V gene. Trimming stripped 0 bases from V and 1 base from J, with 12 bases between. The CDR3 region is CASSQDEPILNTGELFF. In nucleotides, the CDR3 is TGTGCCAGCAGCCAAGATGAGCCTATCCTGAACACCGGGGAGCTGTTTTTT.

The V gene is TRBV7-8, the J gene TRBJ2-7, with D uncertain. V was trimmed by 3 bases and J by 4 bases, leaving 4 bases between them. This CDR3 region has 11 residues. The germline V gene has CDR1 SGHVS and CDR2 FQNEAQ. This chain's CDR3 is CASSLSYEQYF. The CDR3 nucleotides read TGTGCCAGCAGCTTGAGTTACGAGCAGTACTTC.

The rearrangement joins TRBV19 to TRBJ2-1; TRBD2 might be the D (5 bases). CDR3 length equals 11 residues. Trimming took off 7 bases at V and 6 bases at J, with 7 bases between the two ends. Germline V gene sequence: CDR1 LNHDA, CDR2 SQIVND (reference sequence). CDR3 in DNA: TGTGCCAGTACCCGGGGCAATGAGCAGTTCTTC. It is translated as CASTRGNEQFF.

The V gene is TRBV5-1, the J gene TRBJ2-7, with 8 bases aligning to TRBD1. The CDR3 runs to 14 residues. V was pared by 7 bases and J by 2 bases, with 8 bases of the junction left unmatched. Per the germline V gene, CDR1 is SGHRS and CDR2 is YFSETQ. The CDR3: CASAGTGLTYEQYF. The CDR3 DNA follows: TGCGCCAGCGCCGGGACAGGACTTACCTACGAGCAGTACTTC.

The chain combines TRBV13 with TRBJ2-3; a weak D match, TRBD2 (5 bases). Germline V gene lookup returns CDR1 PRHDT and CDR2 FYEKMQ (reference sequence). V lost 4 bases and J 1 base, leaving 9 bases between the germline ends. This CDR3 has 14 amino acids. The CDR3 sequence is CASSSVGGTDTQYF. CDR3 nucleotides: TGTGCCAGCAGCTCGGTCGGGGGCACAGATACGCAGTATTTT.

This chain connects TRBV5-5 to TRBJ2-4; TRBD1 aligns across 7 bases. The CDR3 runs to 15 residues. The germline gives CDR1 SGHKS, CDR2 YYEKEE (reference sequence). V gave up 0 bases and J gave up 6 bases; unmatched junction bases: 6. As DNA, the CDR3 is TGTGCCAGCAGCTTGGCAGGGACAGCCGTAAACATTCAGTACTTC. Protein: CASSLAGTAVNIQYF.

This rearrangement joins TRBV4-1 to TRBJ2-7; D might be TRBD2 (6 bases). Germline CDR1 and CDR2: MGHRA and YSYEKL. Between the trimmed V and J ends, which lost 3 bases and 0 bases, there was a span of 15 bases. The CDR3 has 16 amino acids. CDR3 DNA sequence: TGCGCCAGCAGCCACGGGGGACTCACAAGCTCCTACGAGCAGTACTTC. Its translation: CASSHGGLTSSYEQYF.

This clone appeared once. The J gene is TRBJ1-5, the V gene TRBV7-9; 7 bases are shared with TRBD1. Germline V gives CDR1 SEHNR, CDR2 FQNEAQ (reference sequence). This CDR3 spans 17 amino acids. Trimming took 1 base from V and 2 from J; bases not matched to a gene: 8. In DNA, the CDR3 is TGTGCCAGCAGCTTAGGACAGGGAGATACGGGCAATCAGCCCCAGCATTTT. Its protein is CASSLGQGDTGNQPQHF.

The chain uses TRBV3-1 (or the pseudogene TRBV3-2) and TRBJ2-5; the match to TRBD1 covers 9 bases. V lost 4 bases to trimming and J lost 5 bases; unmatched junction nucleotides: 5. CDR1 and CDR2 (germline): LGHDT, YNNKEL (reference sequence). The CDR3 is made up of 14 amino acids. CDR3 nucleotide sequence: TGTGCCAGCAGCCCCGGACAGGGGCTGGAGACCCAGTACTTC. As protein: CASSPGQGLETQYF.

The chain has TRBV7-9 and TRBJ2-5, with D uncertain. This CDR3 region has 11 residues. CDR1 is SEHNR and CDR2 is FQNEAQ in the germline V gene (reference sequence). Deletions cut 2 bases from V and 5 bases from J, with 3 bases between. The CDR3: CASSLTETQYF. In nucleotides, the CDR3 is TGTGCCAGCAGCTTAACTGAGACCCAGTACTTC.

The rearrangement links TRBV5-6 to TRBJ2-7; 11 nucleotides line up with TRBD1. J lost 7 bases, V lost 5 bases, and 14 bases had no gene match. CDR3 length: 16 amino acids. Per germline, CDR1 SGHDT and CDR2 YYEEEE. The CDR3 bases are TGTGCCAGCAGACCTCCACCGGGACAGGGGGGGGGAGAGCAGTACTTC. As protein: CASRPPPGQGGGEQYF.

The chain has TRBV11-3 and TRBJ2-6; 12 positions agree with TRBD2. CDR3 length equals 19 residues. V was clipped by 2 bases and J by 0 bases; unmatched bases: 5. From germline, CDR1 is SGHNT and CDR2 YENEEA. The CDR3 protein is CASSLFGLAGYSGANVLTF. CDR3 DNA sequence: TGTGCCAGCAGCTTATTCGGACTAGCGGGGTACTCTGGGGCCAACGTCCTGACTTTC.

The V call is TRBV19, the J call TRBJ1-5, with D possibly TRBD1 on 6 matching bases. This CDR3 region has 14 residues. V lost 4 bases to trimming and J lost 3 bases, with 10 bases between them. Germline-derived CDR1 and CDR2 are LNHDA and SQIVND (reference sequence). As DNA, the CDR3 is TGTGCCAGTAGTAACAGGGAAATCAATCAGCCCCAGCATTTT. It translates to CASSNREINQPQHF.

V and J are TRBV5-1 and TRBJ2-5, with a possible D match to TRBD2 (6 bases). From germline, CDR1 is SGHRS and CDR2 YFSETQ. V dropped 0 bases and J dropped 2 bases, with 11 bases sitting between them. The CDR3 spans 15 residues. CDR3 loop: CASSLGTGGQETQYF. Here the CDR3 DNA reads TGCGCCAGCAGCTTGGGAACTGGGGGGCAAGAGACCCAGTACTTC.

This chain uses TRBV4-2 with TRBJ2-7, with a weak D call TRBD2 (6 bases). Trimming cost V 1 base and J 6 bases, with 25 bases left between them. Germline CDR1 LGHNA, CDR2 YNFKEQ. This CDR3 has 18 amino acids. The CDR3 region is CASSQGSPGRGATPEQYF. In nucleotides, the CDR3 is TGTGCCAGCAGCCAAGGTTCTCCGGGGCGGGGCGCTACCCCCGAGCAGTACTTC.

This CDR3 reads CASSRGQGSGYTF. The CDR3 region has the DNA TGTGCCAGCAGCCGGGGACAGGGTAGTGGCTACACCTTC. The chain couples TRBV7-8 to TRBJ1-2; 9 bases match TRBD1. Germline V gives CDR1 SGHVS, CDR2 FQNEAQ. The V segment lost 5 bases and the J segment 7 bases; nucleotides outside the gene matches: 5. The CDR3 runs to 13 residues.

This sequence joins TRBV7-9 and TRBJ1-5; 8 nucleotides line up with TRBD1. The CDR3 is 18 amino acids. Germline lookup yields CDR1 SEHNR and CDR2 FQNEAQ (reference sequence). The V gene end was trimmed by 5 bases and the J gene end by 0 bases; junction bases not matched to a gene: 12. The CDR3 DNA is TGTGCCAGCAGCAAGGGGACAGGAATCCTTTATAGCAATCAGCCCCAGCATTTT. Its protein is CASSKGTGILYSNQPQHF.

For the CDR3, the DNA is TGCGCCAGCAGCTTGGCGGGACAGTGGCACCGTGGGGGGGAGACCCAGTACTTC. This codes for CASSLAGQWHRGGETQYF. The chain links TRBV5-1 to TRBJ2-5; a possible D gene is TRBD1 (7 bases). The CDR3 has 18 residues. Trimming removed 0 bases at V and 5 bases at J, with 23 bases between. Looked up from germline, CDR1 is SGHRS and CDR2 is YFSETQ.

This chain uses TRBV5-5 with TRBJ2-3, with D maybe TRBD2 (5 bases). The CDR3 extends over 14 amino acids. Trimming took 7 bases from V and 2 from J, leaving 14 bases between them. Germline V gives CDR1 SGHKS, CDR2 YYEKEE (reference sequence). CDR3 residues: CASRIFGNTDTQYF. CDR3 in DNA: TGTGCCAGCCGAATTTTCGGGAACACAGATACGCAGTATTTT.

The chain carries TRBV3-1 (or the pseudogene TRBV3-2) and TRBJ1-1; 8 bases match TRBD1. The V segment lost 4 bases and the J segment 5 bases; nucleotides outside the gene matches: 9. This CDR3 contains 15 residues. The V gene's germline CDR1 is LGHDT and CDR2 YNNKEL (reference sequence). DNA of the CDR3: TGTGCCAGCAGCCGGGCAGGGGGCATCAGTACTGAAGCTTTCTTT. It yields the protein CASSRAGGISTEAFF.

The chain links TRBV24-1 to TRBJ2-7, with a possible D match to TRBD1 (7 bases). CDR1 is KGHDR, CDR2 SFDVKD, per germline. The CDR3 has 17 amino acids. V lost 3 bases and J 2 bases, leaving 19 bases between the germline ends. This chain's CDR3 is CATSDIPTGTYPYEQYF. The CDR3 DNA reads TGTGCCACCAGTGATATTCCGACAGGGACTTATCCCTACGAGCAGTACTTC.

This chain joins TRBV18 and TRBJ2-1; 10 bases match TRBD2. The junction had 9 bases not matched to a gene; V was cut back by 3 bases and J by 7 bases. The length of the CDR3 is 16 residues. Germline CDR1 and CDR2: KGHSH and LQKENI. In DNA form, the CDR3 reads TGTGCCAGCTCACCGTCAGCGGGAGGGCCGGGTAATGAGCAGTTCTTC. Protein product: CASSPSAGGPGNEQFF.

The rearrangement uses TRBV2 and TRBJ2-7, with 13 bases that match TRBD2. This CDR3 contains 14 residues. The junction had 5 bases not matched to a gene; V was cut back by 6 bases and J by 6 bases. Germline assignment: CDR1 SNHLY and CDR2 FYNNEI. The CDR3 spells CASRQTSGRFEQYF. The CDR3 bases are TGTGCCAGCAGGCAGACTAGCGGGAGGTTCGAGCAGTACTTC.

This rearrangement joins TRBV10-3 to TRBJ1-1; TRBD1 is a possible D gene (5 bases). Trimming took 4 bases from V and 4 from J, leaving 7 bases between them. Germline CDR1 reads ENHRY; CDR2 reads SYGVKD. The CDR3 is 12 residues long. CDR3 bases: TGTGCCATCAGTGTCGGGGGCACTGAAGCTTTCTTT. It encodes CAISVGGTEAFF.

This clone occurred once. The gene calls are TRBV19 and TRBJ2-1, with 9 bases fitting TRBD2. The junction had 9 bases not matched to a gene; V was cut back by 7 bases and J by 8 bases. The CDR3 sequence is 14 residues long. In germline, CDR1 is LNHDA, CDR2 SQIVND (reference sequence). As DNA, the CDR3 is TGTGCCAGTATACCGGCGGGAGGGCCCGATGAGCAGTTCTTC. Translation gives CASIPAGGPDEQFF.

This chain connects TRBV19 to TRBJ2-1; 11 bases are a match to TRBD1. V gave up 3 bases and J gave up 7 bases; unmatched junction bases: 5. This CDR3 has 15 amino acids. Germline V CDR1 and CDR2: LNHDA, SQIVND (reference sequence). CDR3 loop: CASSMEDRGPNEQFF. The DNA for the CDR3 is TGTGCCAGTAGTATGGAGGACAGGGGGCCTAATGAGCAGTTCTTC. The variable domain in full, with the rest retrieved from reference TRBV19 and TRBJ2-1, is DGGITQSPKYLFRKEGQNVTLSCEQNLNHDAMYWYRQDPGQGLRLIYYSQIVNDFQKGDIAEGYSVSREKKESFPLTVTSAQKNPTAFYLCASSMEDRGPNEQFFGPGTRLTVL.

The CDR3 region has the DNA TGTGCCAGCTCACCACCGTCCGTCTCTGGAAACACCATATATTTT. Translated: CASSPPSVSGNTIYF. The chain has TRBV18 and TRBJ1-3; no definite D call. The CDR3 totals 15 residues. Trimming cost V 0 bases and J 0 bases, with 6 bases left between them. Germline V gene sequence: CDR1 KGHSH, CDR2 LQKENI.